This T cell receptor (beta chain) was obtained from a study of T-cell reconstitution after alpha-beta-depleted transplantation in children. The table lists this clonotype with many counts. CDR1 KGHSH and CDR2 LQKENI come from the germline V gene. V was clipped by 1 base and J by 4 bases, with 20 bases between them. The CDR3 has 18 amino acids. Unique molecular identifiers were incorporated into the prepared TCRbeta library. TCRdb recomputed calls from the PCR reads with MiXCR, one row per CDR3 protein. The data show 150,000 to 200,000 distinct CDR3 sequences, approximately 6.8% seen once. The V gene is TRBV18, the J gene TRBJ2-1; D may match TRBD1 or TRBD2 (5 bases each). This TCR came from a human donor who donated a stem cell graft to a child with Wiskott-Aldrich syndrome. The specimen comprised PBMCs from the stem cell graft donor, sampled from the stem cell graft. CDR3 protein: CASSPLVRDGNSYNEQFF. The CDR3 DNA is TGTGCCAGCTCACCACTCGTAAGGGACGGAAACTCTTACAATGAGCAGTTCTTC.